This TCR beta chain was retrieved from a study of blood T cell repertoires in COVID-19. Study as a whole: The samples span acute and convalescent COVID-19 from the United States, Italy and Spain. PBMCs, B-cell-depleted T cells, or T cells were the source of the cDNA or gDNA that made up the material.

Under the authors' procedure: Reference gene primer amplification gave estimated nucleated cell counts. Profiled with immunoSEQ multiplex PCR; TCRdb holds only in-frame clones, not every one. V and J calls and clone size are given by that table; D and trimming were obtained from the DNA. The sample holds around 270,000 clones; around 87% are singletons and the top ten take roughly 2.5%. V lost 0 bases, J lost 3 bases, and 9 bases lay in between. The CDR3 consists of 15 residues. Germline values: CDR1 SGHRS, CDR2 YFSETQ. Sequencing was done on a sample of peripheral blood. The rearrangement joins TRBV5-1 to TRBJ1-4, with D possibly being TRBD1 (5 bases). This clonotype was sampled from a woman between 45 and 65 years old with acute or convalescent COVID-19. The CDR3 nucleotides read TGCGCCAGCAGCTTGGGGCTAGGGGCTAATGAAAAACTGTTTTTT. This codes for CASSLGLGANEKLFF.